The rows below give T cell receptor beta chains drawn from one sample of a study of cytomegalovirus exposure and HLA in healthy donors. The protocol was immunoSEQ multiplex PCR, while the TCRdb copy is restricted to in-frame clones and leaves out a portion. There are more than 100,000 clones in the sample; 75% to 85% occur only once, and roughly 0.99% lies in the top ten. Material: PBMCs. The receptors stem from a male donor in good health and CMV-seronegative. Both conserved end residues are trimmed from each CDR3.

V	length	J	CDR3
TRBV2	11	TRBJ2-2	ASNRLNTGELF
TRBV19	13	TRBJ1-6	ASSASTGYNSPLH
TRBV5-6	12	TRBJ1-1	ASSFGGSGPEAF
TRBV7-9	9	TRBJ1-1	ASSLFEGEL
TRBV11-2	13	TRBJ2-7	ASSSVPGGSYEQY
TRBV7-6	12	TRBJ1-6	ASSSGTPNSPLH
TRBV18	11	TRBJ1-5	ASSPERNQPQH
TRBV6-4	14	TRBJ2-1	ASSLLPGQGGNEQF
TRBV5-1	13	TRBJ1-3	ASSLQGSTGNTIY
TRBV7-2	13	TRBJ1-4	ASSLRGQGGEKLF
TRBV10-3	13	TRBJ1-2	AIKGQGAANYGYT
TRBV6-1	13	TRBJ2-2	ASSEALGGTGELF
TRBV5-4	12	TRBJ2-5	ASTFRDRDQTQY
TRBV9	13	TRBJ1-6	ASSPLDRGLSPLH
TRBV4-3	15	TRBJ1-2	ASSQTLPGQANYGYT
TRBV5-4	13	TRBJ2-3	ASSLPSGSTDTQY
TRBV6-6	12	TRBJ1-5	ASSYSGGRQPQH
TRBV18	13	TRBJ2-7	ASSPGEAGAYEQY
TRBV18	13	TRBJ2-5	ASASGTSGDETQY
TRBV18	12	TRBJ2-7	ASSPPGGTYEQY
TRBV4-1	14	TRBJ2-1	ASSPLGLARHNEQF
TRBV9	15	TRBJ2-2	ASSVRTSGGPAGELF
TRBV2	14	TRBJ1-1	ASRTAPGDMNTEAF
TRBV18	13	TRBJ2-2	ASSPGLQGSGELF
TRBV14	14	TRBJ2-5	ASSHVLAGGRETQY
TRBV4-1	16	TRBJ1-4	ASSPTYRPGLTNEKLF
TRBV19	10	TRBJ2-5	ASKDGQRSQY
TRBV25-1	12	TRBJ1-1	ASSENFEYTEAF
TRBV7-6	17	TRBJ2-5	ASSLALAGPAEFQETQY
TRBV4-2	13	TRBJ2-2	ASSQAAVNTGELF
TRBV4-3	14	TRBJ1-2	ASSQTPAGAYYGYT
TRBV5-1	13	TRBJ2-1	ASSSDSRSYNEQF
TRBV6-6	11	TRBJ2-5	ASKTSGQETQY
TRBV5-1	13	TRBJ1-1	ASSSSTGGQTEAF
TRBV29-1	13	TRBJ2-2	SVEKERGDTGELF
TRBV11-2	12	TRBJ1-2	ASSFGQNNYGYT
TRBV5-1	12	TRBJ1-3	ASSLWGPGNTIY
TRBV19	13	TRBJ2-1	ASSIIASPYNEQF
TRBV19	9	TRBJ1-1	ASRGGDGAF
TRBV4-1	14	TRBJ1-5	ASSQKGTNSNQPQH
TRBV7-3	13	TRBJ2-1	ASSLGGGAVDEQF
TRBV5-1	14	TRBJ2-7	ASSLSPRGGLGEQY
TRBV6-5	11	TRBJ2-1	ASSYLTGNEQF
TRBV29-1	11	TRBJ1-1	SVPLKGGAEAF
TRBV5-4	10	TRBJ2-2	ASSTGAGELF
TRBV7-8	12	TRBJ1-1	ASSIRVPNTEAF
TRBV4-3	16	TRBJ2-2	ASRKQTGRLGHTGELF
TRBV6-6	12	TRBJ1-4	ASSPPDRGEKLF
TRBV7-3	13	TRBJ2-5	ASSDRQGPQETQY
TRBV6-6	13	TRBJ2-1	ASSKSGGAGNEQF
TRBV7-9	13	TRBJ2-6	ASSPGGGGANVLT
TRBV7-8	11	TRBJ2-7	ASSSGQGDEQY
TRBV19	13	TRBJ2-3	ASTGTSGGKDTQY
TRBV9	10	TRBJ1-2	ASSSGTGGYT
TRBV30	13	TRBJ2-7	AWSPRDRVTYEQY
TRBV4-3	13	TRBJ1-5	ASSQEWQGNQPQH
TRBV5-6	14	TRBJ1-5	ASSLEGAPGSWPQH
TRBV5-1	12	TRBJ1-2	ASSARAGSDGYT